Listed here are 28 T cell receptor beta chains from one sample, sequenced in a study of T-cell memory formation after mild COVID-19. TCRdb used MiXCR to reprocess the 5' RACE reads, holding one entry per CDR3 protein. The table shows roughly 250,000 distinct CDR3 sequences, with about a sixth occurring only once. Sequencing was done on a sample of PBMCs or a T cell subset sorted from them (not recorded which). The receptors stem from a man younger than 35 who had mild COVID-19 (a few samples of this study predate the infection). Cell type and time point are not known.

V and J are TRBV27 and TRBJ1-6; D ambiguous. Germline values: CDR1 MNHEY, CDR2 SMNVEV (reference sequence). This CDR3 spans 13 amino acids. Trimming took 5 bases from V and 12 from J, leaving 14 bases between them. The CDR3 is CASSALLGLPLHF. In DNA form, the CDR3 reads TGTGCCAGCAGTGCCCTCCTGGGATTACCCCTCCACTTT.

This clonotype was detected only a few times. The chain links TRBV7-9 to TRBJ2-2, with D possibly being TRBD1 (5 bases). Trimming removed 4 bases at V and 5 bases at J, with 14 bases between. Germline loops: CDR1 SEHNR, CDR2 FQNEAQ (reference sequence). The CDR3 has 15 amino acids. The CDR3 nucleotides are TGTGCCAGCAGCTCTCCGACAGCACAGACCGGGGAGCTGTTTTTT. It specifies CASSSPTAQTGELFF.

The chain is built from TRBV20-1 and TRBJ2-3, with D unclear. Trimming removed 0 bases from V and 6 bases from J, with 7 bases in between. The CDR3 has 12 residues. Germline CDR1 DFQATT, CDR2 SNEGSKA (reference sequence). In DNA form, the CDR3 reads TGCAGTGCTAGAGATGCAGGCGATACGCAGTATTTT. Encoded protein: CSARDAGDTQYF.

The chain couples TRBV29-1 to TRBJ1-3; D is unclear. The CDR3 sequence is 15 residues long. Trimming removed 0 bases at V and 2 bases at J, with 11 bases between. Germline V gene data show CDR1 as SQVTM and CDR2 as ANQGSEA. The CDR3 region has the DNA TGCAGCGTTGAAGAGGGCCAGGTCGCTGGAAACACCATATATTTT. Amino acids: CSVEEGQVAGNTIYF.

V gene TRBV10-3 combines with J gene TRBJ2-3; 8 bases match TRBD2. This CDR3 is 16 amino acids long. CDR1 is ENHRY and CDR2 is SYGVKD in the germline V gene. V dropped 2 bases and J dropped 2; count of bases not matched to a gene: 6. In DNA form, the CDR3 reads TGTGCCATCAGTGAGACCACTAGCGGCCTCACAGATACGCAGTATTTT. Translating gives CAISETTSGLTDTQYF.

This chain joins TRBV20-1 and TRBJ2-2, with D perhaps TRBD1 or TRBD2 (6 bases each). Germline CDR1 is DFQATT and CDR2 is SNEGSKA (reference sequence). This CDR3 comprises 14 residues. Between the trimmed V and J ends, which lost 5 bases and 4 bases, there was a span of 14 bases. The CDR3 sequence: CSAQGGLGTGELFF. The CDR3 bases are TGCAGTGCTCAAGGGGGGCTCGGCACCGGGGAGCTGTTTTTT.

This clonotype has a handful of counts. The genes are TRBV9 and TRBJ2-5; TRBD1 agrees at 7 bases. The CDR3 totals 15 residues. CDR1 is SGDLS, CDR2 YYNGEE, per germline. Trimming took 1 base from V and 2 from J; bases not matched to a gene: 5. The CDR3 here is CASSVTGTEQETQYF. In nucleotides, the CDR3 is TGTGCCAGCAGCGTAACCGGGACAGAACAAGAGACCCAGTACTTC.

There are many counts of this clonotype. The V gene is TRBV9, the J gene TRBJ2-7; D may match TRBD1 or TRBD2 (5 bases each). V lost 1 base and J lost 2, with 10 bases in between. The CDR3 runs 14 residues. CDR1 and CDR2 from the germline V gene are SGDLS and YYNGEE. The CDR3 here is CASSVRDGTYEQYF. The CDR3 DNA follows: TGTGCCAGCAGCGTACGGGACGGGACCTACGAGCAGTACTTC.

The chain has TRBV6-6 and TRBJ2-5, with D perhaps matching TRBD1 or TRBD2 (6 bases each). This CDR3 is 14 amino acids long. Germline CDR1 and CDR2: MNHNY and SVGAGI (reference sequence). The ends were cut back, 0 bases at V and 4 bases at J, with 9 bases in the middle. The CDR3 bases are TGTGCCAGCAGTTACTCTGGGGGGCCAGAGACCCAGTACTTC. Translated, it gives CASSYSGGPETQYF.

This clonotype was recorded a few times. This chain connects TRBV7-6 to TRBJ2-1; no reliable D call. Germline V gene lookup returns CDR1 SGHVS and CDR2 FNYEAQ. The length of the CDR3 is 12 residues. V dropped 5 bases and J dropped 9 bases, with 11 bases sitting between them. CDR3 amino acids: CASSPPLTEQFF. In nucleotides, the CDR3 is TGTGCCAGCAGCCCACCCCTTACTGAGCAGTTCTTC.

This clonotype was seen a few times. Written as DNA, the CDR3 is TGCGCCAGCAGCCAAGCTCATTCGACAGGGGCGAGGAATGAGCAGTTCTTC. Residues: CASSQAHSTGARNEQFF. The rearrangement links TRBV4-3 to TRBJ2-1, with TRBD1 identical over 8 bases. The J segment lost 7 bases and the V segment lost 1 base, leaving 12 bases of the junction unmatched. Per germline, CDR1 LGHNA and CDR2 YSLEER. The CDR3 loop spans 17 amino acids.

The sample holds a few counts of this clonotype. V gene TRBV27 combines with J gene TRBJ1-1; D is perhaps TRBD1 (5 bases). Trimming took off 0 bases at V and 1 base at J, with 9 bases between the two ends. The length of the CDR3 is 15 residues. The germline V gene encodes CDR1 MNHEY and CDR2 SMNVEV (reference sequence). This CDR3 is CASSLSLGGNTEAFF. CDR3 in DNA: TGTGCCAGCAGTTTATCGTTGGGGGGGAACACTGAAGCTTTCTTT.

DNA of the CDR3: TGTGCCAGCAGCCTCGGGACAGGGAACAATGAAAAACTGTTTTTT. It translates to CASSLGTGNNEKLFF. The chain uses TRBV7-9 and TRBJ1-4; 9 positions agree with TRBD1. The CDR3 extends over 15 amino acids. V lost 5 bases and J lost 5; bases outside the gene matches: 6. CDR1 is SEHNR, CDR2 FQNEAQ, per germline (reference sequence).

This clonotype occurred a few times. The rearrangement joins TRBV27 to TRBJ1-1; D is unresolved. The germline V gene has CDR1 MNHEY and CDR2 SMNVEV (reference sequence). V was cut by 0 bases and J by 11 bases, with 13 bases left in between. The CDR3 contains 13 residues. This CDR3 reads CASSLSFETGAFF. For the CDR3, the DNA is TGTGCCAGCAGTTTATCTTTCGAGACCGGGGCTTTCTTT.

The rearrangement joins TRBV5-1 to TRBJ1-1, with 10 bases aligning to TRBD1. Germline CDR1 is SGHRS and CDR2 is YFSETQ. The CDR3 has 14 residues. J lost 11 bases, V lost 0 bases, and 7 bases had no gene match. CDR3 in DNA: TGCGCCAGCAGCTTGGGACAGGGGGCGTATGTGGCTTTCTTT. It codes for CASSLGQGAYVAFF.

The gene calls are TRBV3-1 and TRBJ1-2; 10 bases match TRBD1. Germline assignment: CDR1 LGHDT and CDR2 YNNKEL (reference sequence). V lost 4 bases, J lost 5 bases, and 7 bases stayed unmatched. This CDR3 region has 15 residues. The CDR3 DNA sequence: TGTGCCAGCAGCCTGACAGGGGGCTTGGGTTATGGCTACACCTTC. Translation: CASSLTGGLGYGYTF.

This clonotype was counted only a few times. The chain employs TRBV6-2 or TRBV6-3 and TRBJ2-7; D possibly uses TRBD1 or TRBD2 (5 bases each). The V end lost 0 bases, the J end lost 5 bases, and 14 bases lay between the germline ends. This CDR3 has 15 residues. The germline CDR1 and CDR2 sequences are MNHEY and SVGEGT. The CDR3 sequence: CASSYSPGNGNEQYV. The DNA for the CDR3 is TGTGCCAGCAGTTACTCACCAGGGAACGGGAACGAGCAGTACGTC.

The chain joins TRBV5-6 to TRBJ1-1; D unclear. The V and J ends lost 2 bases and 2 bases respectively, with 10 bases between them. The CDR3 contains 14 residues. Germline V gene sequence: CDR1 SGHDT, CDR2 YYEEEE. This CDR3 is CASSFNPRNTEAFF. In nucleotides, the CDR3 is TGTGCCAGCAGCTTCAACCCAAGAAACACTGAAGCTTTCTTT.

The chain couples TRBV11-2 to TRBJ2-4, with a tentative D call TRBD2 (6 bases). Germline loops: CDR1 SGHAT, CDR2 FQNNGV. The CDR3 is 14 amino acids. Trimming removed 2 bases at V and 3 bases at J, with 8 bases between. CDR3 coding DNA: TGTGCCAGCAGCTTATCCGGGGGCAAAAACATTCAGTACTTC. It translates to CASSLSGGKNIQYF.

This clonotype has ten or more counts. The J gene is TRBJ2-3, the V gene TRBV20-1; 7 bases match TRBD2. Germline V gene data show CDR1 as DFQATT and CDR2 as SNEGSKA (reference sequence). Germline trimming cut 0 bases from V and 6 bases from J; bases unmatched to any gene: 6. The CDR3 has 14 amino acids. The CDR3 is CSARDLVGGDTQYF. CDR3 DNA sequence: TGCAGTGCTAGAGATCTGGTCGGGGGGGATACGCAGTATTTT.

The gene calls are TRBV7-2 and TRBJ2-5; D is undetermined. Trimming shortened V by 2 bases and J by 3 bases, and 7 bases separated the two germline ends. Germline V gene data show CDR1 as SGHTA and CDR2 as FQGNSA. This CDR3 is built from 13 residues. CDR3 residues: CASSLNGKETQYF. Written as DNA, the CDR3 is TGTGCCAGCAGCTTAAACGGAAAAGAGACCCAGTACTTC.

This clonotype was found a few times. CDR3 DNA sequence: TGCGCCAGCAGCCAAGGTCGGTTGGGGGACACCGGGGAGCTGTTTTTT. This codes for CASSQGRLGDTGELFF. The chain combines TRBV4-1 with TRBJ2-2; D is tentatively TRBD1 or TRBD2 (5 bases each). This CDR3 has 16 residues. Trimming removed 1 base from V and 3 bases from J, with 12 bases in between. Germline V gives CDR1 MGHRA, CDR2 YSYEKL.

This chain connects TRBV6-5 to TRBJ2-1, with D uncertain. The V gene lost 6 bases and the J gene lost 2 bases, with 14 bases spanning the gap. Germline V gene lookup returns CDR1 MNHEY and CDR2 SVGAGI. This CDR3 spans 15 amino acids. CDR3 DNA: TGTGCCAGCAGCTCCTCAGTTGGGCCCTACAATGAGCAGTTCTTC. Its translation is CASSSSVGPYNEQFF.

The sample holds a few counts of this clonotype. The chain uses TRBV7-9 and TRBJ2-3, with TRBD2 as a possible D gene (5 bases). This CDR3 has 14 amino acids. The V gene's germline CDR1 is SEHNR and CDR2 FQNEAQ (reference sequence). V was clipped by 4 bases and J by 6 bases, with 14 bases between them. The CDR3 DNA reads TGTGCCAGCAGCTCGGACTCACAAGGGGATACGCAGTATTTT. Translating it yields CASSSDSQGDTQYF. Supplemented by reference TRBV7-9 and TRBJ2-3, the full variable domain reads DTGVSQNPRHKITKRGQNVTFRCDPISEHNRLYWYRQTLGQGPEFLTYFQNEAQLEKSRLLSDRFSAERPKGSFSTLEIQRTEQGDSAMYLCASSSDSQGDTQYFGPGTRLTVL.

This chain links TRBV5-5 with TRBJ1-2, with 7 bases lining up with TRBD1. The trim removed 3 bases at V and 2 bases at J, leaving 10 bases unmatched. Germline CDR1 is SGHKS and CDR2 is YYEKEE (reference sequence). This CDR3 contains 16 residues. The CDR3 coding sequence is TGTGCCAGCAGCTATCTCATCGGGACAGAGAACTATGGCTACACCTTC. Protein product: CASSYLIGTENYGYTF. Drawing the rest from reference TRBV5-5 and TRBJ1-2, the complete variable domain is DAGVTQSPTHLIKTRGQQVTLRCSPISGHKSVSWYQQVLGQGPQFIFQYYEKEERGRGNFPDRFSARQFPNYSSELNVNALLLGDSALYLCASSYLIGTENYGYTFGSGTRLTVV.

This chain joins TRBV3-2 and TRBJ1-6. TRBV3-2 is a known pseudogene. The CDR3 loop spans 12 amino acids. CDR3 in amino acids: CASSPLRETLHF. DNA of the CDR3: TGTGCCAGCAGCCCCTTACGGGAGACCCTCCACTTT.

This chain links TRBV10-3 with TRBJ2-3, with D perhaps TRBD1 (8 bases). Per germline, CDR1 ENHRY and CDR2 SYGVKD. Trimming took off 11 bases at V and 2 bases at J, with 20 bases between the two ends. This CDR3 has 15 residues. CDR3: CAASAQGGTTDTQYF. The CDR3 DNA is TGTGCCGCCAGCGCACAGGGGGGGACCACAGATACGCAGTATTTT.

This clonotype came up a few times. The V gene is TRBV11-2, the J gene TRBJ2-5, with 7 bases lining up with TRBD1. The CDR3 length is 15 residues. CDR1 SGHAT and CDR2 FQNNGV come from the germline V gene. V lost 8 bases to trimming and J lost 6 bases; unmatched junction nucleotides: 15. The CDR3 region is CASSNGQVIRKTQYF. For the CDR3, the DNA is TGTGCCAGCTCCAACGGACAGGTTATCCGAAAGACCCAGTACTTC.